The sequence of this TCR beta chain was determined in a study of blood T cell repertoires in COVID-19. Study at large: Acute and convalescent COVID-19 samples came from the United States, Italy and Spain. The cDNA or gDNA used as material had been derived from T cells, B-cell-depleted T cells, or PBMCs.

In the study's own analysis: Reference gene primer amplification gave estimated nucleated cell counts. Sequenced by immunoSEQ multiplex PCR; TCRdb stores in-frame clones only, minus some. The DNA gave D and trimming, while V, J and clone size come from that table. The sample holds around 150,000 clones; roughly four fifths are singletons and the top ten take approximately 5%. V shed 5 bases, J shed 0 bases, and the junction held 6 bases outside the gene matches. Germline V CDR1 and CDR2: SGHVS, FNYEAQ. The CDR3 length is 16 residues. This TCR derives from a woman aged 80 or over with active or convalescent COVID-19. The material sequenced was peripheral blood. This chain joins TRBV7-6 and TRBJ1-2; 10 positions match TRBD1. The CDR3 nucleotides read TGTGCCAGCAGCCCCGGGACAGGGGCTCCTAACTATGGCTACACCTTC. It translates to CASSPGTGAPNYGYTF.